This T cell receptor (beta chain) derives from a study of T cell responses to AZD1222 COVID-19 vaccine. Findings and limits, study-wide: Of spike-specific TCRs, nearly half reportedly target regions left unmutated in variants. Researchers report vaccine-associated CD4 TCRs spanning spike, with dominance at 160-218 and 743-854. Donors were mostly white British, more females; clonal diversity possibly underestimated. Recipients of AZD1222 seropositive at baseline numbered only 6 or 7.

Germline lookup yields CDR1 SGHRS and CDR2 YFSETQ. Trimming pared 1 base from V and 2 bases from J, leaving 6 bases between. CDR3 length: 14 amino acids. Using immunoSEQ multiplex PCR, the repertoire was profiled, and TCRdb retains in-frame clones only, with some absent. The table has around 140,000 clones, about 91% seen once. With regard to this clone: Its specificity is unknown.

The receptor was isolated from an adult who received the AZD1222 COVID-19 vaccine. The specimen comprised peripheral blood, sampled 28 days after the second AZD1222 dose. This sequence joins TRBV5-1 and TRBJ2-2, with a possible D match to TRBD1 (5 bases). This CDR3 reads CASSLQGNTGELFF. The CDR3 DNA follows: TGCGCCAGCAGCTTGCAGGGAAACACCGGGGAGCTGTTTTTT.